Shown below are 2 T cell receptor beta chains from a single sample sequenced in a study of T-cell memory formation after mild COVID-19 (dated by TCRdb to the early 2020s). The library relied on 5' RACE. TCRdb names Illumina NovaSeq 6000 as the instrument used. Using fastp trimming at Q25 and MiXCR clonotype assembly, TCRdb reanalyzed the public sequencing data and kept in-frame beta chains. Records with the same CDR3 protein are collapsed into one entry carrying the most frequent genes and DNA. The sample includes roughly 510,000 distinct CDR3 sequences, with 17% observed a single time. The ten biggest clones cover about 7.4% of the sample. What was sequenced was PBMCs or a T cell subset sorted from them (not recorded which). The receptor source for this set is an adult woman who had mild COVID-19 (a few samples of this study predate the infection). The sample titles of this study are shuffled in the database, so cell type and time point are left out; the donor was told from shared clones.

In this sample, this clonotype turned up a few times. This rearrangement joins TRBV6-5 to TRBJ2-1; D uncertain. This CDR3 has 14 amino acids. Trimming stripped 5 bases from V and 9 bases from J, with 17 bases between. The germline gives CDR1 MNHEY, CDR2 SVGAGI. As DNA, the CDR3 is TGTGCCAGCAGTCCTTATCGCTCTTTGGGTGAGCAGTTCTTC. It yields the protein CASSPYRSLGEQFF.

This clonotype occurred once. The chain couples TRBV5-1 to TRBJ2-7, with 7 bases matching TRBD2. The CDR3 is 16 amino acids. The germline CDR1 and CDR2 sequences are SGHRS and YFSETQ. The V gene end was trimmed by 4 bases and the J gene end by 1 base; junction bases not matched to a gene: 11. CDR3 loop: CASSNIASGESYEQYF. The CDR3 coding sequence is TGCGCCAGCAGCAACATCGCAAGCGGGGAATCCTACGAGCAGTACTTC.